These 3 T cell receptor beta chains came from one sample sequenced in a study of blood T cells in healthy people across ages (dated by TCRdb to about 2015). To prepare the library, 5' RACE was applied. A second about 7 to 11 cycle PCR used a sample-barcoded 5' primer and a J-beta primer mix. TCRdb reprocessing: public reads trimmed at Q25 with fastp, clones called with MiXCR, in-frame beta chains kept. Rows matching on CDR3 protein sequence are summarized as one entry with the most common DNA and genes. In all, the sample holds 1,800,000 or so distinct CDR3 sequences, and about 39% of those were seen once. The ten largest account for 23% of the sample. The sample consisted of blood. These receptors all stem from a human donor in good health.

This clonotype appeared a few times. The junction differs from germline at one of its ends, possibly a read error. The chain employs TRBV5-5 and TRBJ1-2; D not certain. CDR1 SGHKS and CDR2 YYEKEE come from the germline V gene (reference sequence). This CDR3 is 15 amino acids long. CDR3 DNA sequence: TGTGCCAGCAGCTTGGGGCAGTGGGATAACTATGACTACACCTTC. Translation gives CASSLGQWDNYDYTF.

This chain connects TRBV4-1 to TRBJ1-5; D not certain. Trimming took 3 bases from V and 5 from J, leaving 8 bases between them. This CDR3 contains 13 residues. Germline CDR1 MGHRA, CDR2 YSYEKL. CDR3 loop: CASSHPLHQPQHF. CDR3 nucleotide sequence: TGCGCCAGCAGCCACCCATTACATCAGCCCCAGCATTTT.

The chain recombines TRBV6-6 with TRBJ2-7, with D unclear. The CDR3 has 15 residues. Germline CDR1 is MNHNY and CDR2 is SVGAGI (reference sequence). Trimming shortened V by 2 bases and J by 1 base, and 12 bases separated the two germline ends. CDR3 sequence (DNA): TGTGCCAGCAGTTACAGGGCCGCGTGGTCCTACGAGCAGTACTTC. Translating it yields CASSYRAAWSYEQYF.